The 29 T cell receptor beta chains below all came from one sample that was sequenced in a study of blood T cell repertoires in COVID-19. Clones were read by immunoSEQ multiplex PCR, and TCRdb kept only the in-frame ones, dropping some. The table lists 100,000 to 150,000 clones, 74% of them singletons. Sequencing input: peripheral blood. Every receptor here comes from a man aged 55 to 70 with acute or convalescent COVID-19.

J is TRBJ2-1 and V is TRBV7-6, with 9 bases matching TRBD2. V was clipped by 1 base and J by 0 bases; unmatched bases: 4. Looked up from germline, CDR1 is SGHVS and CDR2 is FNYEAQ. CDR3 length: 17 amino acids. The DNA for the CDR3 is TGTGCCAGCAGCTTAGGAGCGGGAGGTTTCTCCTACAATGAGCAGTTCTTC. Encoded protein: CASSLGAGGFSYNEQFF.

The rearrangement links TRBV6-5 to TRBJ2-1; TRBD2 agrees at 8 bases. From germline, CDR1 is MNHEY and CDR2 SVGAGI. This CDR3 spans 13 amino acids. V shed 7 bases, J shed 8 bases, and the junction held 7 bases outside the gene matches. The CDR3 region has the DNA TGTGCCAGCATACGGGGGGGGGCTGATGAGCAGTTCTTC. This translates into CASIRGGADEQFF.

DNA of the CDR3: TGTGCCAGCACGACAGGGATCAGGAACACTGAAGCTTTCTTT. It translates to CASTTGIRNTEAFF. V gene TRBV27 combines with J gene TRBJ1-1, with 7 bases that match TRBD1. V trimming: 7 bases; J trimming: 1 base; junction bases outside the gene matches: 6. This CDR3 is built from 14 residues. Germline V gene data show CDR1 as MNHEY and CDR2 as SMNVEV (reference sequence).

The chain is built from TRBV24-1 and TRBJ1-1, with a tentative D call TRBD1 (5 bases). V lost 2 bases, J lost 0 bases, and 9 bases lay in between. This CDR3 is built from 15 residues. In germline, CDR1 is KGHDR, CDR2 SFDVKD. CDR3 in DNA: TGTGCCACCAGTGATTCAGGGCTCTTGAACACTGAAGCTTTCTTT. Its protein product is CATSDSGLLNTEAFF.

V gene TRBV30 combines with J gene TRBJ1-6, with a possible D match to TRBD1 (5 bases). This CDR3 contains 17 residues. The V and J ends lost 4 bases and 5 bases respectively, with 21 bases between them. The germline V gene has CDR1 GTSNPN and CDR2 SVGIG (reference sequence). The DNA of the CDR3 is TGTGCCTGGACTCCTTCGCGGGGGTCTCACAATAATTCACCCCTCCACTTT. Protein: CAWTPSRGSHNNSPLHF.

CDR3 in amino acids: CASASTGGSSRKTEAFF. The DNA for the CDR3 is TGTGCCAGCGCATCAACGGGGGGTTCATCAAGGAAAACTGAAGCTTTCTTT. The chain has TRBV7-8 and TRBJ1-1; possibly TRBD1 for D (5 bases). CDR3 length equals 17 residues. V gave up 8 bases and J gave up 5 bases, with 27 bases separating them. The germline CDR1 and CDR2 sequences are SGHVS and FQNEAQ.

This rearrangement joins TRBV14 to TRBJ2-5, with a weak D call TRBD2 (5 bases). Germline CDR1 and CDR2: SGHDN and FVKESK. The CDR3 runs 17 residues. The V end was cut by 2 bases, the J end by 5 bases, with 21 bases between. Here the CDR3 reads CASSQYVGVDSRETQYF. As DNA, the CDR3 is TGTGCCAGCAGCCAATATGTGGGAGTGGATTCCCGGGAGACCCAGTACTTC.

This clone was seen a few times. This chain connects TRBV6-1 to TRBJ1-5; 9 bases are shared with TRBD1. Germline V lookup: CDR1 MNHNS, CDR2 SASEGT. V shed 0 bases, J shed 7 bases, and the junction held 4 bases outside the gene matches. The CDR3 contains 15 residues. CDR3 region: CASSEATGGGQPQHF. CDR3 coding DNA: TGTGCCAGCAGTGAAGCAACAGGGGGCGGACAGCCCCAGCATTTT.

This chain joins TRBV3-1 (or the pseudogene TRBV3-2) and TRBJ2-3, with D unclear. V lost 4 bases, J lost 1 base, and 6 bases lay in between. This CDR3 region has 13 residues. Per germline, CDR1 LGHDT and CDR2 YNNKEL (reference sequence). The CDR3 loop is CASSRGGTDTQYF. The CDR3 region has the DNA TGTGCCAGCAGCCGAGGCGGCACAGATACGCAGTATTTT.

The chain links TRBV24-1 to TRBJ2-1; 9 nucleotides agree with TRBD1. The V and J ends lost 7 bases and 8 bases, in that order; junction bases with no gene match: 11. The CDR3 covers 15 residues. The V gene's germline CDR1 is KGHDR and CDR2 SFDVKD. The CDR3 region has the DNA TGTGCCACCAGCCCCTCCGGGACAGGGATCCATGAGCAGTTCTTC. As protein: CATSPSGTGIHEQFF.

V is TRBV19 and J is TRBJ2-7; 8 bases are shared with TRBD1. Germline lookup yields CDR1 LNHDA and CDR2 SQIVND (reference sequence). With 6 bases clipped from V and 7 bases from J, the junction kept 14 bases outside the gene matches. CDR3 length equals 15 residues. For the CDR3, the DNA is TGTGCCAGTAGCCTATTTGGACAGGGAGGTAATGAGCAGTACTTC. The encoded protein is CASSLFGQGGNEQYF.

The CDR3 DNA reads as TGTGCCAGTAGCATTTCGGGACTAGCGGGAGGGAGCTCCTACAATGAGCAGTTCTTC. It codes for CASSISGLAGGSSYNEQFF. The chain has TRBV19 and TRBJ2-1; 16 bases line up with TRBD2. The trim removed 6 bases at V and 0 bases at J, leaving 8 bases unmatched. The CDR3 totals 19 residues. Looked up from germline, CDR1 is LNHDA and CDR2 is SQIVND (reference sequence).

The chain links TRBV3-1 (or the pseudogene TRBV3-2) to TRBJ2-1; weak D call: TRBD1 (6 bases). The CDR3 loop spans 14 amino acids. V was cut by 8 bases and J by 4 bases, with 15 bases left in between. Germline lookup yields CDR1 LGHDT and CDR2 YNNKEL (reference sequence). In DNA, the CDR3 is TGTGCCAGCCGACCCTATGGACAGTACAATGAGCAGTTCTTC. Protein product: CASRPYGQYNEQFF.

The rearrangement uses TRBV5-1 and TRBJ2-2; D may be TRBD2 (6 bases). Between the trimmed V and J ends, which lost 3 bases and 4 bases, there was a span of 13 bases. Per germline, CDR1 SGHRS and CDR2 YFSETQ. This CDR3 spans 15 amino acids. CDR3: CASSSIGGGTGELFF. Written as DNA, the CDR3 is TGCGCCAGCAGCTCGATTGGGGGAGGCACCGGGGAGCTGTTTTTT.

This clone came up once. This chain joins TRBV30 and TRBJ2-7; 9 positions agree with TRBD1. Per the germline V gene, CDR1 is GTSNPN and CDR2 is SVGIG (reference sequence). The V segment lost 2 bases and the J segment 3 bases; nucleotides outside the gene matches: 11. The CDR3 sequence is 16 residues long. The CDR3 DNA sequence: TGTGCCTGGAGTCGTACCGGGACAGGGTTTCTCTACGAGCAGTACTTC. Translated: CAWSRTGTGFLYEQYF.

The chain joins TRBV7-6 to TRBJ1-1, with D unresolved. The V and J ends lost 1 base and 1 base respectively, with 13 bases between them. The CDR3 covers 16 residues. Germline assignment: CDR1 SGHVS and CDR2 FNYEAQ. CDR3: CASSLEPGQANTEAFF. CDR3 nucleotides: TGTGCCAGCAGCTTAGAACCTGGTCAGGCGAACACTGAAGCTTTCTTT.

J is TRBJ1-1 and V is TRBV2, with 7 nucleotides matching TRBD1. The CDR3 runs to 14 residues. CDR1 SNHLY and CDR2 FYNNEI come from the germline V gene. With V trimmed by 6 bases and J by 6 bases, 10 bases remained unmatched. In nucleotides, the CDR3 is TGTGCCAGCAGGAACACAGGGGCAGGGTCTGAAGCTTTCTTT. It is translated as CASRNTGAGSEAFF.

The chain couples TRBV7-3 to TRBJ1-1; TRBD1 is a possible D gene (6 bases). Per the germline V gene, CDR1 is SGHTA and CDR2 is FQGTGA. The CDR3 length is 15 residues. Trimming stripped 5 bases from V and 5 bases from J, with 18 bases between. CDR3 amino acids: CASSRTPGQQTEAFF. The CDR3 DNA is TGTGCCAGCAGCCGGACCCCGGGACAACAAACTGAAGCTTTCTTT.

The DNA for the CDR3 is TGCAGCGTTGGGCAGCAGGGCGTGGGGACTGAAGCTTTCTTT. It yields the protein CSVGQQGVGTEAFF. The gene calls are TRBV29-1 and TRBJ1-1, with D perhaps TRBD1 (5 bases). V was cut by 4 bases and J by 5 bases, with 17 bases left in between. The CDR3 has 14 residues. Germline assignment: CDR1 SQVTM and CDR2 ANQGSEA. Filled out from reference TRBV29-1 and TRBJ1-1, the complete variable domain reads SAVISQKPSRDICQRGTSLTIQCQVDSQVTMMFWYRQQPGQSLTLIATANQGSEATYESGFVIDKFPISRPNLTFSTLTVSNMSPEDSSIYLCSVGQQGVGTEAFFGQGTRLTVV.

The chain is built from TRBV30 and TRBJ1-1; 9 positions agree with TRBD1. The CDR3 is made up of 15 amino acids. Germline V CDR1 and CDR2: GTSNPN, SVGIG (reference sequence). Unmatched junction bases numbered 10, after V lost 3 bases and J lost 5 bases. CDR3 DNA: TGTGCCTGGAGCAAGGTGGAGACAGGGGGTACTGAAGCTTTCTTT. It encodes CAWSKVETGGTEAFF.

This clone was counted only a few times. This sequence joins TRBV11-2 and TRBJ2-1; 7 bases map to TRBD2. The V and J ends lost 1 base and 7 bases, in that order; junction bases with no gene match: 10. Per germline, CDR1 SGHAT and CDR2 FQNNGV. CDR3 length: 16 amino acids. CDR3 amino acids: CASSLGGGRARNEQFF. The CDR3 DNA is TGTGCCAGCAGCTTAGGGGGTGGGAGGGCCCGGAATGAGCAGTTCTTC.

The chain links TRBV10-3 to TRBJ2-3, with D possibly being TRBD1 (6 bases). Trimming left V 2 bases short and J 1 base short, with 16 bases between. Germline values: CDR1 ENHRY, CDR2 SYGVKD. The CDR3 is made up of 17 amino acids. DNA for the CDR3: TGTGCCATCAGTGAGCCCAAGGTGGGGGCCGGCACAGATACGCAGTATTTT. Its translation: CAISEPKVGAGTDTQYF.

This clone was observed a single time. The chain is built from TRBV5-1 and TRBJ2-1, with 13 bases lining up with TRBD2. From germline, CDR1 is SGHRS and CDR2 YFSETQ. Trimming cost V 6 bases and J 12 bases; bases outside gene matches: 12. The CDR3 spans 15 residues. The CDR3: CASKLDGTSGVVQFF. The DNA for the CDR3 is TGCGCCAGCAAATTGGACGGGACTAGCGGGGTTGTGCAGTTCTTC.

V gene TRBV5-6 combines with J gene TRBJ1-4, with D possibly being TRBD1 (5 bases). Germline CDR1 SGHDT, CDR2 YYEEEE. The CDR3 contains 15 residues. Trimming took off 4 bases at V and 2 bases at J, with 12 bases between the two ends. The CDR3 nucleotides read TGTGCCAGCAGCGCTGCAGGGCGGACTAATGAAAAACTGTTTTTT. Amino acid sequence: CASSAAGRTNEKLFF.

This clone was seen just once. The chain joins TRBV7-9 to TRBJ2-1, with 13 bases identical to TRBD2. From germline, CDR1 is SEHNR and CDR2 FQNEAQ (reference sequence). The CDR3 is 16 residues long. Unmatched junction bases numbered 4, after V lost 6 bases and J lost 2 bases. CDR3 residues: CASSPGTSGAYNEQFF. The CDR3 region has the DNA TGTGCCAGCAGTCCCGGGACTAGCGGGGCCTACAATGAGCAGTTCTTC.

The chain has TRBV7-9 and TRBJ1-2, with TRBD1 as a possible D gene (5 bases). CDR3 length: 15 residues. Trimming pared 2 bases from V and 0 bases from J, leaving 10 bases between. Germline assignment: CDR1 SEHNR and CDR2 FQNEAQ (reference sequence). CDR3 sequence: CASSLRQPANYGYTF. In DNA, the CDR3 is TGTGCCAGCAGCTTACGACAGCCAGCTAACTATGGCTACACCTTC. The full variable domain, completed using reference TRBV7-9 and TRBJ1-2, is DTGVSQNPRHKITKRGQNVTFRCDPISEHNRLYWYRQTLGQGPEFLTYFQNEAQLEKSRLLSDRFSAERPKGSFSTLEIQRTEQGDSAMYLCASSLRQPANYGYTFGSGTRLTVV.

The V call is TRBV30, the J call TRBJ2-5, with D possibly being TRBD1 (6 bases). The length of the CDR3 is 13 residues. Germline V CDR1 and CDR2: GTSNPN, SVGIG (reference sequence). The V end lost 5 bases, the J end lost 4 bases, and 14 bases lay between the germline ends. This CDR3 is CAWGLWGRETQYF. CDR3 DNA: TGTGCCTGGGGGCTGTGGGGGCGAGAGACCCAGTACTTC.

This clone was detected a few times. The V and J genes are TRBV12-2 and TRBJ1-2; the table's D call, TRBD1, has no DNA check behind it. TRBV12-2 corresponds to a pseudogene. The CDR3 is made up of 14 amino acids. For the CDR3, the DNA is TGTGCAAGTCGCCAACAGGTTCCGGGTTATGGCTACACCTTC. It yields the protein CASRQQVPGYGYTF.

The chain links TRBV30 to TRBJ2-1; 11 bases match TRBD2. V was clipped by 0 bases and J by 6 bases; unmatched bases: 4. This CDR3 is 15 amino acids long. Germline CDR1 and CDR2: GTSNPN and SVGIG (reference sequence). The CDR3 DNA follows: TGTGCCTGGAGTGTACTAGCGGGGGTGATCAATGAGCAGTTCTTC. Translation: CAWSVLAGVINEQFF.